This TCR beta chain is from a study of cytomegalovirus exposure and HLA in healthy donors. Study findings and constraints: Later work found most CMV-associated TCR beta chains apparently HLA-restricted. V- and J-gene trimming of TCR beta was linked (in a later analysis) to a missense DCLRE1C variant. For cytomegalovirus status, the classifier reportedly gave diagnoses with high specificity and sensitivity.

The CDR3 spans 14 residues. V lost 3 bases, J lost 1 base, and 3 bases stayed unmatched. The germline V gene encodes CDR1 SGDLS and CDR2 YYNGEE. 60 Vbeta and 13 Jbeta primers were used in PCR. In the source study's methods: Per a later analysis, the number of unique TCR beta chains was roughly 87 million, of which roughly 11 million were shared. TCRdb's table, derived via immunoSEQ multiplex PCR, lists solely in-frame clones and lacks some. The D gene and trimming were derived from the DNA, and the V and J assignments and clone size from that table. Of approximately 200,000 clones listed, over 75% were seen once; the top ten hold 0.098%. Concerning this clone: Its matching antigen is unknown.

The TCR was taken from a boy between 2 and 10 years old in good health and CMV-seronegative. The rearrangement joins TRBV9 to TRBJ1-1; the match to TRBD1 covers 7 bases. The sample was PBMCs. The CDR3 sequence: CASSAGQPNTEAFF. The CDR3 bases are TGTGCCAGCAGCGCGGGACAGCCGAACACTGAAGCTTTCTTT.